The 22 T cell receptor beta chains below all came from one sample that was sequenced in a study of blood T cell repertoires in COVID-19. Some clones are missing from TCRdb's copy, which holds only in-frame ones; the method was immunoSEQ multiplex PCR. The repertoire holds roughly 30,000 clones, with around 84% as singletons. The source material was peripheral blood. Receptor source: a man in his 70s with acute or convalescent COVID-19.

A single count supports this clone. This rearrangement joins TRBV12-3 or TRBV12-4 to TRBJ2-3, with D possibly matching TRBD1 (5 bases). Trimming pared 5 bases from V and 6 bases from J, leaving 12 bases between. The CDR3 loop spans 13 amino acids. CDR3 bases: TGTGCCAGCAGTCTGACAGCCCCCGATACGCAGTATTTT. Translated: CASSLTAPDTQYF.

The chain couples TRBV12-5 to TRBJ1-4; D not certain. V dropped 1 base and J dropped 4 bases, with 10 bases sitting between them. There are 15 residues in the CDR3. The germline gives CDR1 LGHNT, CDR2 FRNRAP. The CDR3 DNA reads as TGTGCTAGTGGTTTGGATATACTTGGTAATGAAAAACTGTTTTTT. This gives the protein CASGLDILGNEKLFF. The whole variable domain, filled in from reference TRBV12-5 and TRBJ1-4, reads DARVTQTPRHKVTEMGQEVTMRCQPILGHNTVFWYRQTMMQGLELLAYFRNRAPLDDSGMPKDRFSAEMPDATLATLKIQPSEPRDSAVYFCASGLDILGNEKLFFGSGTQLSVL.

This rearrangement joins TRBV4-3 to TRBJ1-2; 9 bases fit TRBD1. The CDR3 consists of 13 residues. Trimming cost V 2 bases and J 6 bases; bases outside gene matches: 1. Germline-derived CDR1 and CDR2 are LGHNA and YSLEER. CDR3 protein: CASSQRQGDGYTF. The CDR3 DNA follows: TGCGCCAGCAGCCAAAGACAGGGGGATGGCTACACCTTC.

V gene TRBV5-1 combines with J gene TRBJ1-5; the D is unclear. The CDR3 is made up of 15 amino acids. Deletions cut 1 base from V and 0 bases from J, with 8 bases between. Germline loops: CDR1 SGHRS, CDR2 YFSETQ. The CDR3 here is CASSLTGDSNQPQHF. The CDR3 coding sequence is TGCGCCAGCAGCTTGACGGGTGATAGCAATCAGCCCCAGCATTTT.

The chain is built from TRBV14 and TRBJ1-1; D might be TRBD1 (5 bases). The V gene lost 4 bases and the J gene lost 4 bases, with 13 bases spanning the gap. Germline V gene data show CDR1 as SGHDN and CDR2 as FVKESK. The CDR3 length is 14 residues. CDR3 nucleotide sequence: TGTGCCAGCAGCCTGCGGAGCAGGGTCACTGAAGCTTTCTTT. Translated, it gives CASSLRSRVTEAFF.

The chain has TRBV6-1 and TRBJ1-2, with D maybe TRBD1 (5 bases). The CDR3 is 13 amino acids. V was pared by 0 bases and J by 7 bases, with 9 bases between. Germline CDR1 MNHNS, CDR2 SASEGT. CDR3 coding DNA: TGTGCCAGCAGTGAAGCAGGGGATGGTGGCTACACCTTC. It is translated as CASSEAGDGGYTF.

This chain joins TRBV5-1 and TRBJ2-3, with 8 bases aligning to TRBD2. Per the germline V gene, CDR1 is SGHRS and CDR2 is YFSETQ. This CDR3 is 16 amino acids long. After removal of 7 bases from V and 0 bases from J, the junction contained 10 bases not matched to a gene. The CDR3 region has the DNA TGCGCCAGCGAGGCGGGGGGAACCGCGAGCACAGATACGCAGTATTTT. Protein product: CASEAGGTASTDTQYF. The whole variable domain, filled in from reference TRBV5-1 and TRBJ2-3, reads KAGVTQTPRYLIKTRGQQVTLSCSPISGHRSVSWYQQTPGQGLQFLFEYFSETQRNKGNFPGRFSGRQFSNSRSEMNVSTLELGDSALYLCASEAGGTASTDTQYFGPGTRLTVL.

This clone has more than one count but fewer than ten. The rearrangement joins TRBV13 to TRBJ2-7; D remains unclear. This CDR3 is built from 11 residues. The V end was cut by 5 bases, the J end by 7 bases, with 9 bases between. Germline CDR1 PRHDT, CDR2 FYEKMQ (reference sequence). CDR3 amino acids: CASSPTTEQYF. CDR3 nucleotide sequence: TGTGCCAGCAGCCCCACAACAGAGCAGTACTTC.

This rearrangement joins TRBV7-2 to TRBJ1-3; D remains unclear. From germline, CDR1 is SGHTA and CDR2 FQGNSA. V was cut by 5 bases and J by 0 bases, with 14 bases left in between. The CDR3 totals 16 residues. As DNA, the CDR3 is TGTGCCAGCAGCACCCAGCGATCGGTCTCTGGAAACACCATATATTTT. It translates to CASSTQRSVSGNTIYF.

The chain recombines TRBV25-1 with TRBJ1-2; TRBD1 might be the D (5 bases). V was cut by 0 bases and J by 8 bases, with 19 bases left in between. The CDR3 has 16 residues. Germline values: CDR1 MGHDK, CDR2 SYGVNS. CDR3 sequence: CASSEYTVTVRRGYTF. CDR3 nucleotides: TGTGCCAGCAGTGAATATACGGTGACAGTCCGACGCGGCTACACCTTC.

The rearrangement links TRBV7-2 to TRBJ2-7; 15 bases match TRBD2. Germline V gene sequence: CDR1 SGHTA, CDR2 FQGNSA. The CDR3 has 14 amino acids. The V and J ends lost 4 bases and 6 bases, in that order; junction bases with no gene match: 1. CDR3 in amino acids: CASSSGLAGGEQYF. For the CDR3, the DNA is TGTGCCAGCAGCTCGGGACTAGCGGGGGGCGAGCAGTACTTC.

DNA of the CDR3: TGTGCCAGCAGCCATCAGAACAGCCTACTGTTTTTT. It translates to CASSHQNSLLFF. The chain is built from TRBV3-1 (or the pseudogene TRBV3-2) and TRBJ1-4; no firm D call. With 3 bases removed from V and 13 bases from J, the gap between germline ends came to 12 bases. Germline CDR1 reads LGHDT; CDR2 reads YNNKEL (reference sequence). The CDR3 covers 12 residues.

The chain joins TRBV27 to TRBJ2-2, with D tentatively TRBD1 (6 bases). Trimming pared 5 bases from V and 2 bases from J, leaving 12 bases between. Germline loops: CDR1 MNHEY, CDR2 SMNVEV (reference sequence). This CDR3 region has 15 residues. The CDR3 DNA sequence: TGTGCCAGCAGTAGACAGGTTCCCAACACCGGGGAGCTGTTTTTT. Translation: CASSRQVPNTGELFF.

The V call is TRBV5-6, the J call TRBJ2-5; 10 nucleotides line up with TRBD2. The germline V gene has CDR1 SGHDT and CDR2 YYEEEE. This CDR3 has 17 amino acids. V lost 0 bases and J lost 5; bases outside the gene matches: 10. CDR3 region: CASSLGSSGGRTETQYF. In DNA, the CDR3 is TGTGCCAGCAGCTTGGGGTCTAGCGGGGGCCGAACGGAGACCCAGTACTTC. The variable domain in full, with the rest retrieved from reference TRBV5-6 and TRBJ2-5, is DAGVTQSPTHLIKTRGQQVTLRCSPKSGHDTVSWYQQALGQGPQFIFQYYEEEERQRGNFPDRFSGHQFPNYSSELNVNALLLGDSALYLCASSLGSSGGRTETQYFGPGTRLLVL.

The CDR3 DNA sequence: TGTGCCAGTACTCTAGCCCCGGCAGGGGTACTGTTTTTT. It specifies CASTLAPAGVLFF. This chain links TRBV19 with TRBJ1-4; weak D call: TRBD1 (6 bases). This CDR3 contains 13 residues. CDR1 is LNHDA and CDR2 is SQIVND in the germline V gene (reference sequence). Between the trimmed V and J ends, which lost 7 bases and 13 bases, there was a span of 19 bases.

CDR3 loop: CASTGGDRVFGYTF. The CDR3, as DNA: TGTGCCAGCACCGGGGGGGACAGAGTCTTTGGCTACACCTTC. J is TRBJ1-2 and V is TRBV6-6, with 7 bases fitting TRBD1. The V and J ends lost 7 bases and 7 bases, in that order; junction bases with no gene match: 12. The CDR3 runs to 14 residues. Germline V gene data show CDR1 as MNHNY and CDR2 as SVGAGI (reference sequence).

The rearrangement links TRBV6-6 to TRBJ1-1; a weak D match, TRBD1 (6 bases). CDR3 length: 13 residues. Trimming removed 5 bases at V and 5 bases at J, with 12 bases between. Germline values: CDR1 MNHNY, CDR2 SVGAGI (reference sequence). CDR3 in DNA: TGTGCCAGCAGTCGACAGGCGGGAACTGAAGCTTTCTTT. Translating gives CASSRQAGTEAFF.

The rearrangement uses TRBV5-1 and TRBJ2-3; 7 nucleotides match TRBD1. The CDR3 is 15 amino acids. Germline assignment: CDR1 SGHRS and CDR2 YFSETQ. V shed 4 bases, J shed 3 bases, and the junction held 8 bases outside the gene matches. CDR3 DNA: TGCGCCAGCAGCCCGGGACAGAGCCTTACAGATACGCAGTATTTT. It translates to CASSPGQSLTDTQYF.

This sequence joins TRBV7-8 and TRBJ1-2; TRBD1 agrees at 10 bases. The CDR3 sequence is 15 residues long. Germline CDR1 reads SGHVS; CDR2 reads FQNEAQ. J gave up 3 bases and V 4 bases, and 5 bases lay outside the gene matches. The CDR3 region is CASSSGQGEYYGYTF. Here the CDR3 DNA reads TGTGCCAGCAGCTCCGGACAGGGGGAGTACTATGGCTACACCTTC.

The chain couples TRBV28 to TRBJ1-6; tentative D call: TRBD1 (5 bases). The CDR3 consists of 14 residues. The V gene's germline CDR1 is MDHEN and CDR2 SYDVKM. V was clipped by 7 bases and J by 14 bases, with 21 bases between them. The CDR3, as DNA: TGTGCCAGCATACGGCAGGCAGATTCAGGGACCCTCCACTTT. This gives the protein CASIRQADSGTLHF.

The chain combines TRBV27 with TRBJ2-1; TRBD2 might be the D (7 bases). Looked up from germline, CDR1 is MNHEY and CDR2 is SMNVEV (reference sequence). CDR3 size: 18 residues. V was pared by 1 base and J by 5 bases, with 21 bases between. The CDR3 protein is CASSLFIPWGGHDNEQFF. The CDR3 DNA sequence: TGTGCCAGCAGTTTATTCATCCCGTGGGGGGGACATGACAATGAGCAGTTCTTC.

The chain is built from TRBV18 and TRBJ1-1, with a tentative D call TRBD1 (5 bases). The V and J ends lost 3 bases and 11 bases respectively, with 22 bases between them. This CDR3 spans 15 amino acids. Germline-derived CDR1 and CDR2 are KGHSH and LQKENI. CDR3 amino acids: CASSPDSGSGGMAFF. CDR3 in DNA: TGTGCCAGCTCACCGGATAGCGGATCGGGGGGGATGGCTTTCTTT.